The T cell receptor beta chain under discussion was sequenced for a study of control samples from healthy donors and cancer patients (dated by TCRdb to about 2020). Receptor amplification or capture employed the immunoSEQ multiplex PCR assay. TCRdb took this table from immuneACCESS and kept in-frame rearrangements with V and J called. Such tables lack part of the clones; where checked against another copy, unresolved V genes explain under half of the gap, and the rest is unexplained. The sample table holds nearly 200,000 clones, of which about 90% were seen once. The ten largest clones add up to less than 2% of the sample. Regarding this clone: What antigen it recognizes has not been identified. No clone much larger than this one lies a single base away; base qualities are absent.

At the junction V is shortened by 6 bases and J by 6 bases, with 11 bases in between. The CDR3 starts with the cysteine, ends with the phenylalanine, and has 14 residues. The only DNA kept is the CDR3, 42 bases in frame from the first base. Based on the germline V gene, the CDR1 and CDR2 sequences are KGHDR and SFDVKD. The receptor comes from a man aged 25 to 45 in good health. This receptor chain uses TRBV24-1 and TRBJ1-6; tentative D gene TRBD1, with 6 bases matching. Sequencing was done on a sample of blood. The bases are TGTGCCACCAGTTCGGGACAAGTTAATTCACCCCTCCACTTT. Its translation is CATSSGQVNSPLHF.